What follows describes a single TCR beta chain. Its antigen is undetermined. PCR amplification relied on 60 Vbeta primers (plus 13 Jbeta primers). Generated by immunoSEQ multiplex PCR, the TCRdb table keeps only in-frame clones and is missing some. The sample lists about 130,000 clones, approximately 10% occurring once. This sample stems from a study of cytomegalovirus exposure and HLA in healthy donors. Overall study context: Genotyping of roughly 400 donors showed that 80% to 85% belonged to the Caucasian-associated ancestry cluster.

Germline-derived CDR1 and CDR2 are SGHRS and YFSETQ. The J segment lost 5 bases and the V segment lost 3 bases, leaving 11 bases of the junction unmatched. The CDR3 has 16 amino acids. Broader study findings: A highly shared variant cluster was judged a likely technical artifact.

When sampled, the donors appeared nominally healthy, though they likely had unrecorded immune exposures. Sequenced: PBMCs. J is TRBJ2-3 and V is TRBV5-1, with 8 bases matching TRBD2. The TCR sequence derives from a woman aged 40 to 50 in good health and CMV-seropositive. For the CDR3, the DNA is TGCGCCAGCAGCTCAGCTGCAGCGGGGGAGATAGATACGCAGTATTTT. As protein: CASSSAAAGEIDTQYF. Full variable domain (rest looked up from reference TRBV5-1 and TRBJ2-3): KAGVTQTPRYLIKTRGQQVTLSCSPISGHRSVSWYQQTPGQGLQFLFEYFSETQRNKGNFPGRFSGRQFSNSRSEMNVSTLELGDSALYLCASSSAAAGEIDTQYFGPGTRLTVL.